This T cell receptor (beta chain) is drawn from a study of Graves' ophthalmopathy and Graves' hyperthyroidism. RNA transcripts yielded amplified TCR beta CDR3 regions. Second-round multiplex PCR came after a first-round RT-PCR that employed HTBI primers. TCRdb reprocessed the multiplex PCR reads via MiXCR and lists one record per CDR3 protein. The sample records under 60,000 distinct CDR3 sequences, approximately 45% being singletons. This clonotype was detected ten times or more. V was pared by 7 bases and J by 1 base, with 16 bases between. The CDR3 consists of 14 residues. Per the germline V gene, CDR1 is DFQATT and CDR2 is SNEGSKA (reference sequence).

The sequence derives from an adult woman with Graves' ophthalmopathy. V gene TRBV20-1 combines with J gene TRBJ2-5; possible D gene TRBD2, 6 bases. Specimen: peripheral blood. CDR3 sequence reads: CSVSGPGLQETQYF. DNA for the CDR3: TGCAGTGTTAGTGGTCCGGGACTCCAAGAGACCCAGTACTTC.